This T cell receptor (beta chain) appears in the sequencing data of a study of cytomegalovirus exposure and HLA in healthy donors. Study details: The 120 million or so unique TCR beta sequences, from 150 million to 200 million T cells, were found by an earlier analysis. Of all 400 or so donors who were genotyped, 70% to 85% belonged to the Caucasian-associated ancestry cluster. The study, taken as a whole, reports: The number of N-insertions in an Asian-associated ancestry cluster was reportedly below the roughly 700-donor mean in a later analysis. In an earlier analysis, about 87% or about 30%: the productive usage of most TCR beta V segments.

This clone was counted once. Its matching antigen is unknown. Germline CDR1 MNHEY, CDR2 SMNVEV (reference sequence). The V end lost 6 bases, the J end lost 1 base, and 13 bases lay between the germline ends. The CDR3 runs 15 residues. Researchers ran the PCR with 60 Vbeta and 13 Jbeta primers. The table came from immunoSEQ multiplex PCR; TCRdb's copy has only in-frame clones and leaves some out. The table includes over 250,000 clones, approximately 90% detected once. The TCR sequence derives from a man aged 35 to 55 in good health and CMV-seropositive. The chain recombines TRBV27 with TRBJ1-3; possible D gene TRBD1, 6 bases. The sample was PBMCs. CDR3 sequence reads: CASSFTGTSGNTIYF. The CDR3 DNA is TGTGCCAGCAGCTTTACAGGGACATCTGGAAACACCATATATTTT.